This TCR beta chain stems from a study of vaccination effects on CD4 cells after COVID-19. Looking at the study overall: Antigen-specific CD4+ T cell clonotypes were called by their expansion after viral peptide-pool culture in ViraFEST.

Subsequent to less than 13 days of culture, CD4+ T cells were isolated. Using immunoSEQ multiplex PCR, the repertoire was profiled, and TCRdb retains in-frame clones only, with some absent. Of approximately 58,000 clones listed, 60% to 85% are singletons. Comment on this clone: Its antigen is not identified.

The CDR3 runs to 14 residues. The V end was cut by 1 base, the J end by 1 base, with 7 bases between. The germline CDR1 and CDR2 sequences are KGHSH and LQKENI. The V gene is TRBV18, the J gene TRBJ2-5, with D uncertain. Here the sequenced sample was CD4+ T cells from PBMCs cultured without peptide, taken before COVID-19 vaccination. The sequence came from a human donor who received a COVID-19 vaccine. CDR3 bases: TGTGCCAGCTCACCACAGAACGGCCAAGAGACCCAGTACTTC. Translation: CASSPQNGQETQYF.